This T cell receptor (beta chain) was sequenced for a study of cytomegalovirus exposure and HLA in healthy donors. Looking at the study overall: In a later analysis, the roughly 110 validation repertoires were reported to have used the same platform as the roughly 670 first-cohort repertoires.

The table lists this clone with a count of one. Sequencing was performed with immunoSEQ multiplex PCR; in TCRdb, only in-frame clones are kept and a portion is missing. The sample holds some 350,000 clones, 75% to 90% seen once. It was the approximately 120-subject validation cohort, separate from the approximately 690-subject first cohort, to which the donors belonged. CDR3 length: 12 residues. Per germline, CDR1 SQVTM and CDR2 ANQGSEA. The ends lost 5 bases at V and 2 bases at J; junction bases unmatched: 1. What was sequenced was PBMCs. This rearrangement joins TRBV29-1 to TRBJ2-3, with 7 positions matching TRBD2. The sequence was collected from a woman aged 25 to 45 in good health and CMV-seropositive. The CDR3 nucleotides read TGCAGCGTTCTAGCGGCCACAGATACGCAGTATTTT. Its protein is CSVLAATDTQYF.